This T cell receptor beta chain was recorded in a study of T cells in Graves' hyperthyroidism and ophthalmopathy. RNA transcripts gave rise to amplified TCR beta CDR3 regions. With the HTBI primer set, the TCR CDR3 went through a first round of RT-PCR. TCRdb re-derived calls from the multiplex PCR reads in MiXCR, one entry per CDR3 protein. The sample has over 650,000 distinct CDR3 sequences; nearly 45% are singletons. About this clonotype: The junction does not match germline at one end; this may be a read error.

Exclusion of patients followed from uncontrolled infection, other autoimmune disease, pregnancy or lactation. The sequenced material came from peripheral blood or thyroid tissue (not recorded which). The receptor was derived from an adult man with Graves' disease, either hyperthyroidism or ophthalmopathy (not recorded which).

This CDR3 reads CASSLARGKVHF. DNA of the CDR3: TGTGCCAGCAGCTTAGCTCGCGGGAAGGTACACTTC. V usage is TRBV7-2 and J usage is TRBJ2-7, with a weak D call TRBD2 (6 bases). Germline lookup yields CDR1 SGHTA and CDR2 FQGNSA. This CDR3 is built from 12 residues.